The 9 T cell receptor beta chains reported below all come from one sample, sequenced in a study of T cell changes during pregnancy in multiple sclerosis. TCRdb's copy holds only in-frame clones and misses some; the assay was immunoSEQ multiplex PCR. This table has roughly 90,000 clones, around 92% appearing once. Sequences were derived from peripheral blood, sampled in the third trimester of pregnancy. The receptors stem from a female donor with multiple sclerosis, enrolled in a pregnancy study.

The rearrangement links TRBV11-3 to TRBJ2-1; D not certain. The ends were cut back, 5 bases at V and 3 bases at J, with 8 bases in the middle. This CDR3 is 13 amino acids long. The germline V gene has CDR1 SGHNT and CDR2 YENEEA. The CDR3 reads CASSRSSYNEQFF. Written as DNA, the CDR3 is TGTGCCAGCAGCCGGAGCAGCTACAATGAGCAGTTCTTC.

For this clone: At one of its ends the junction is not consistent with the germline gene, which may arise from a read error. The genes are TRBV10-3 and TRBJ1-2, with no clear D. CDR1 and CDR2 from the germline V gene are ENHRY and SYGVKD. This CDR3 spans 11 amino acids. In nucleotides, the CDR3 is TGTGCCATCGGTGATGCTAGAGGCTACACCTTC. Its protein product is CAIGDARGYTF.

The CDR3 DNA reads as TGTGCCAGCAGTGAAGGCGGGAGGGGCCACGAGCAGTACTTC. It specifies CASSEGGRGHEQYF. The rearrangement links TRBV2 to TRBJ2-7; 9 positions agree with TRBD2. V lost 1 base, J lost 5 bases, and 3 bases stayed unmatched. Per germline, CDR1 SNHLY and CDR2 FYNNEI. This CDR3 contains 14 residues.

The chain is built from TRBV5-1 and TRBJ1-2, with a weak D call TRBD1 (6 bases). With 4 bases removed from V and 4 bases from J, the gap between germline ends came to 14 bases. CDR3 length equals 14 residues. Germline values: CDR1 SGHRS, CDR2 YFSETQ. In DNA, the CDR3 is TGCGCCAGCAGCACTACAGGGTCGGCCTATGGCTACACCTTC. Protein sequence: CASSTTGSAYGYTF.

The rearrangement joins TRBV28 to TRBJ2-2; TRBD1 is a possible D gene (6 bases). The CDR3 is made up of 14 amino acids. Germline-derived CDR1 and CDR2 are MDHEN and SYDVKM. The V end lost 6 bases, the J end lost 6 bases, and 14 bases lay between the germline ends. Here the CDR3 reads CASRPNRAAGELFF. As DNA, the CDR3 is TGTGCCAGCAGACCCAACAGGGCGGCCGGGGAGCTGTTTTTT. Complete variable domain (other parts from reference TRBV28 and TRBJ2-2): DVKVTQSSRYLVKRTGEKVFLECVQDMDHENMFWYRQDPGLGLRLIYFSYDVKMKEKGDIPEGYSVSREKKERFSLILESASTNQTSMYLCASRPNRAAGELFFGEGSRLTVL.

V and J are TRBV10-3 and TRBJ1-4, with a weak D call TRBD1 (5 bases). The CDR3 extends over 16 amino acids. Germline V gene sequence: CDR1 ENHRY, CDR2 SYGVKD. V was cut by 2 bases and J by 4 bases, with 14 bases left in between. The CDR3 DNA reads TGTGCCATCAGTGAGGGCGACAGTACCGATAATGAAAAACTGTTTTTT. Translated: CAISEGDSTDNEKLFF.

The chain uses TRBV28 and TRBJ2-1; TRBD1 matches 10 bases. The germline CDR1 and CDR2 sequences are MDHEN and SYDVKM. The junction had 6 bases not matched to a gene; V was cut back by 2 bases and J by 8 bases. CDR3 length: 15 residues. In nucleotides, the CDR3 is TGTGCCAGCAGTTTAGGGACAGGGGACTGGGATGAGCAGTTCTTC. Residues: CASSLGTGDWDEQFF.

V and J are TRBV27 and TRBJ2-7, with D maybe TRBD2 (6 bases). The CDR3 length is 13 residues. V lost 5 bases to trimming and J lost 3 bases, with 11 bases between them. The V gene's germline CDR1 is MNHEY and CDR2 SMNVEV (reference sequence). The CDR3: CASSDVGGYEQYF. Written as DNA, the CDR3 is TGTGCCAGCAGTGATGTGGGGGGCTACGAGCAGTACTTC.

The V call is TRBV5-1, the J call TRBJ2-1, with D perhaps matching TRBD1 (5 bases). With 1 base removed from V and 10 bases from J, the gap between germline ends came to 21 bases. CDR1 and CDR2 (germline): SGHRS, YFSETQ. The CDR3 has 16 residues. CDR3 nucleotide sequence: TGCGCCAGCAGCTTGATCTGGGGCGGCACGACCAGCGAGCAGTTCTTC. Encoded protein: CASSLIWGGTTSEQFF.